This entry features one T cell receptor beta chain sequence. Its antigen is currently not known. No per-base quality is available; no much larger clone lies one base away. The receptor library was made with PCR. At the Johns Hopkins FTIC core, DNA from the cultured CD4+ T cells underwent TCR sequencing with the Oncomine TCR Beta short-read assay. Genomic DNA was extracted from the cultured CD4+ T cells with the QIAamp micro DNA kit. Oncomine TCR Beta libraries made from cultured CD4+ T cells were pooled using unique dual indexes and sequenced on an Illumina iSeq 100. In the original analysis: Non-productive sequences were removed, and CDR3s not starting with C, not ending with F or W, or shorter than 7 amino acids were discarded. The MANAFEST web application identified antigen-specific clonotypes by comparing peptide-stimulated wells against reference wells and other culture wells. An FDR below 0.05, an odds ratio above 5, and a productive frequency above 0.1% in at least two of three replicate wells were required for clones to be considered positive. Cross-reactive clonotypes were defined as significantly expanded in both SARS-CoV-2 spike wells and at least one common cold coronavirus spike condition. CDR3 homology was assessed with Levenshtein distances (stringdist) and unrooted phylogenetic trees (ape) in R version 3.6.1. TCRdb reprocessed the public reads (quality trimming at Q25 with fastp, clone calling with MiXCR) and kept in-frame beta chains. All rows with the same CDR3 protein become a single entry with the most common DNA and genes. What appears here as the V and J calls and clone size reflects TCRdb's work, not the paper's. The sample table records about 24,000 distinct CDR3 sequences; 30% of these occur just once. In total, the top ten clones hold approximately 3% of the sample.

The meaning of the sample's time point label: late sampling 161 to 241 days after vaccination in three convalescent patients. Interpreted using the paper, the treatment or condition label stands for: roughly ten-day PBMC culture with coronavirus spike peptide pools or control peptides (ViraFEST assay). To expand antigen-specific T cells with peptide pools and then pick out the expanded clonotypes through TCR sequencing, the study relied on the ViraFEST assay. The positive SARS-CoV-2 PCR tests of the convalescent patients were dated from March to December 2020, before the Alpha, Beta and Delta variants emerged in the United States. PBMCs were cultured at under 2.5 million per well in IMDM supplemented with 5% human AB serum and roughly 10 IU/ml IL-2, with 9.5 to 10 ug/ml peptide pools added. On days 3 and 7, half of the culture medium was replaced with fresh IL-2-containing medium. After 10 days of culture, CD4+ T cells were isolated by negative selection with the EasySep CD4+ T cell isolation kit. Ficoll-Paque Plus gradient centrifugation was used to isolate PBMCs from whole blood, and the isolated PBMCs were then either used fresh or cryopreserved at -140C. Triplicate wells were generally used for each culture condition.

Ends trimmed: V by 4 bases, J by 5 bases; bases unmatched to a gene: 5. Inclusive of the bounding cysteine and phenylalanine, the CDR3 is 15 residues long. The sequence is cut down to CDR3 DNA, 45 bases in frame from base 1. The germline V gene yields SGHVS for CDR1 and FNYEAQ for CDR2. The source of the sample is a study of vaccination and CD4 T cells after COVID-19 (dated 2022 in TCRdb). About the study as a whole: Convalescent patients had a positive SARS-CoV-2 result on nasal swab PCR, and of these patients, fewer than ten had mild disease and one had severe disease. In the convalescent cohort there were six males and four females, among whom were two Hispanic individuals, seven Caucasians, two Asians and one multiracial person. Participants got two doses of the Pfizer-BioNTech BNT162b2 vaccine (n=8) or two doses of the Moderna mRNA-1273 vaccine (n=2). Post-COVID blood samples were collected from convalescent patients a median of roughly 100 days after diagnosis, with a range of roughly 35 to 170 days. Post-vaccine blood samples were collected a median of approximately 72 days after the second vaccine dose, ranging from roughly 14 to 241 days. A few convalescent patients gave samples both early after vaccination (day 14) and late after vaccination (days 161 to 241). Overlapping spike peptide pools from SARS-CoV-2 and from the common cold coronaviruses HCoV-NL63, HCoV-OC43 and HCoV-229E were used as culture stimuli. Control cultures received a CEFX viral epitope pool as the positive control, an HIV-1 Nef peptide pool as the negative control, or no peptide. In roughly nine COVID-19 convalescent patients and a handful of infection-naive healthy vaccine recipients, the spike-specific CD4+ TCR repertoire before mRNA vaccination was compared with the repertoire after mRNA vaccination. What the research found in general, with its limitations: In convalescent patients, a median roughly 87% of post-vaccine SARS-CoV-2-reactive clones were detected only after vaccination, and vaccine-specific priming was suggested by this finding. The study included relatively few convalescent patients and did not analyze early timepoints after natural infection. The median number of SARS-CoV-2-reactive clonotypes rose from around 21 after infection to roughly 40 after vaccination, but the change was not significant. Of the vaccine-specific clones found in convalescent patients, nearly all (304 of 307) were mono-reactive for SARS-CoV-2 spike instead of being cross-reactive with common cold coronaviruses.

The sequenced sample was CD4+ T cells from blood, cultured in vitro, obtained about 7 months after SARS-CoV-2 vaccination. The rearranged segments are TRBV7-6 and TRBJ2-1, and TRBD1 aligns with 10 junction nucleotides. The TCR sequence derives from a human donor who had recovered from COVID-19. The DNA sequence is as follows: TGTGCCAGCAGCTCAGGACAGGGGGTAAACAATGAGCAGTTCTTC. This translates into CASSSGQGVNNEQFF.